The rows below give T cell receptor beta chains drawn from one sample of a study of T cell changes during pregnancy in multiple sclerosis. Clones were sequenced by immunoSEQ multiplex PCR, and TCRdb holds only the in-frame ones, with some missing. The repertoire holds under 70,000 clones, with about 90% as singletons. Source: CD4+ T cells from peripheral blood mononuclear cells, taken after pregnancy. These receptors came from a female donor in good health, enrolled as a control in a pregnancy study. Each CDR3 is given with its conserved first and last residue.

TRBJ2-7 | TRBV30 | CALDKGLGSYEQYF
TRBJ2-7 | TRBV7-2 | CASSLGVGAQYEQYF
TRBJ1-2 | TRBV6-6 | CASSLQGSEGYTF
TRBJ1-4 | TRBV6-5 | CASQTTASTNEKLFF
TRBJ2-2 | TRBV7-2 | CASSRDRVGPGELFF
TRBJ2-1 | TRBV2 | CATTGTGDNEQFF
TRBJ2-7 | TRBV7-8 | CASSRTSGGDFNYEQYF
TRBJ2-1 | TRBV5-1 | CASSSGLAGQEEQFF
TRBJ1-1 | TRBV18 | CASSGQKNTEAFF
TRBJ1-2 | TRBV19 | CASNNPGTAIYGYTF
TRBJ1-6 | TRBV5-1 | CASREDRPEIGSPLHF